Given below is one T cell receptor (beta chain) in context. The sample originates from a study of control samples from healthy donors and cancer patients. Germline assignment: CDR1 SGHRS and CDR2 YFSETQ. Trimming cost V 0 bases and J 0 bases; bases outside gene matches: 6. This CDR3 comprises 17 residues. Assay used: immunoSEQ multiplex PCR; TCRdb lists only in-frame clones, some missing. This sample yields 70,000 to 100,000 clones, of which less than 90% are seen a single time; 7.5% to 9% belongs to the top ten. This TCR derives from a woman aged 60-70 years in good health. The source material was blood. The chain recombines TRBV5-1 with TRBJ2-4, with TRBD2 matching over 7 bases. CDR3 in DNA: TGCGCCAGCAGCTTGGGTCCAGCGGGACTAGCCAAAAACATTCAGTACTTC. Translated: CASSLGPAGLAKNIQYF.